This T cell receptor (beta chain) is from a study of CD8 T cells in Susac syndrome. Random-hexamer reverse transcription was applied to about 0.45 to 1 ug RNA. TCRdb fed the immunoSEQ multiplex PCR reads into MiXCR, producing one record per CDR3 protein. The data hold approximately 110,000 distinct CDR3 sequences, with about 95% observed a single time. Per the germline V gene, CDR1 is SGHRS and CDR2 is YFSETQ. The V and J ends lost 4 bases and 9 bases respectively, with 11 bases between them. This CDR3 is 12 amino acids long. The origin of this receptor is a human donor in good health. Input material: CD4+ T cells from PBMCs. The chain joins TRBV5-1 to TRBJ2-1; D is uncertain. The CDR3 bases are TGCGCCAGCAGCCCCTCAGGTCCTGAGCAGTTCTTC. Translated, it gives CASSPSGPEQFF.